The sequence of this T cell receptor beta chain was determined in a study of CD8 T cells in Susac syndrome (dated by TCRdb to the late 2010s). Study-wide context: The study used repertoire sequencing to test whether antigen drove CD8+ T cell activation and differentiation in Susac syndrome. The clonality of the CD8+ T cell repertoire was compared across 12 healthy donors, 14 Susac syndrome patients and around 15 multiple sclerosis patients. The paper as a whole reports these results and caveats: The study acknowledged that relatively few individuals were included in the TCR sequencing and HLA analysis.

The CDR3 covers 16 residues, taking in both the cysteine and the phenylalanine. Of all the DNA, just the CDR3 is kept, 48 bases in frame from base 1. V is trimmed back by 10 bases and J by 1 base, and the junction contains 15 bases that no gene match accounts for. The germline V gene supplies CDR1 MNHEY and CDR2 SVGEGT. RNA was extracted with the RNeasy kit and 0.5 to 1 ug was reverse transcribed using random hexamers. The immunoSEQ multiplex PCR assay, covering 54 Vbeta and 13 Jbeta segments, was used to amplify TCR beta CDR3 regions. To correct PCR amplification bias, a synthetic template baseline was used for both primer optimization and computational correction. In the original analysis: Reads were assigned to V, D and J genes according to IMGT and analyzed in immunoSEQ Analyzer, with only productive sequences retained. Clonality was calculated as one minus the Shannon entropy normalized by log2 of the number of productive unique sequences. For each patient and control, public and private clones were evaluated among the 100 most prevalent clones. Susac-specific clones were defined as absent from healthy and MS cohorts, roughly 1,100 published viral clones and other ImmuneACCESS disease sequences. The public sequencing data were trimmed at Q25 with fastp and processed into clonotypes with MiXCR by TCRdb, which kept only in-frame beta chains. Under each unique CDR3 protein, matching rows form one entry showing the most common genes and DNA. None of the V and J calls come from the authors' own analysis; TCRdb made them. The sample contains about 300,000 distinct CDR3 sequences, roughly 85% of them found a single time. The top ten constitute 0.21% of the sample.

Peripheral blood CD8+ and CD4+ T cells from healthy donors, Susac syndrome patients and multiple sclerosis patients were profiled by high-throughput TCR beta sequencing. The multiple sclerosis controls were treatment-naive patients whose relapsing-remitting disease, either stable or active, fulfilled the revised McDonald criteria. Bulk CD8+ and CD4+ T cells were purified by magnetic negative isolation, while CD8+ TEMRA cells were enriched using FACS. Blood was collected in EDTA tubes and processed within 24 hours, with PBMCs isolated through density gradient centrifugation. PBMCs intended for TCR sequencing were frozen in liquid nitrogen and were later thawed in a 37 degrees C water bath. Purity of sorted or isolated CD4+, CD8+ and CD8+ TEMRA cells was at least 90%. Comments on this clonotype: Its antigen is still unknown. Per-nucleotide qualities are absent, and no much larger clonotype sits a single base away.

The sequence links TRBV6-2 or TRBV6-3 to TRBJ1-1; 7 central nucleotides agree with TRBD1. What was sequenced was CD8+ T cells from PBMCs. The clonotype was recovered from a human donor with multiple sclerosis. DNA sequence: TGTGCCACCTATAACGGGGCGACAGGGCGGAACACTGAAGCTTTCTTT. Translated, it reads CATYNGATGRNTEAFF.